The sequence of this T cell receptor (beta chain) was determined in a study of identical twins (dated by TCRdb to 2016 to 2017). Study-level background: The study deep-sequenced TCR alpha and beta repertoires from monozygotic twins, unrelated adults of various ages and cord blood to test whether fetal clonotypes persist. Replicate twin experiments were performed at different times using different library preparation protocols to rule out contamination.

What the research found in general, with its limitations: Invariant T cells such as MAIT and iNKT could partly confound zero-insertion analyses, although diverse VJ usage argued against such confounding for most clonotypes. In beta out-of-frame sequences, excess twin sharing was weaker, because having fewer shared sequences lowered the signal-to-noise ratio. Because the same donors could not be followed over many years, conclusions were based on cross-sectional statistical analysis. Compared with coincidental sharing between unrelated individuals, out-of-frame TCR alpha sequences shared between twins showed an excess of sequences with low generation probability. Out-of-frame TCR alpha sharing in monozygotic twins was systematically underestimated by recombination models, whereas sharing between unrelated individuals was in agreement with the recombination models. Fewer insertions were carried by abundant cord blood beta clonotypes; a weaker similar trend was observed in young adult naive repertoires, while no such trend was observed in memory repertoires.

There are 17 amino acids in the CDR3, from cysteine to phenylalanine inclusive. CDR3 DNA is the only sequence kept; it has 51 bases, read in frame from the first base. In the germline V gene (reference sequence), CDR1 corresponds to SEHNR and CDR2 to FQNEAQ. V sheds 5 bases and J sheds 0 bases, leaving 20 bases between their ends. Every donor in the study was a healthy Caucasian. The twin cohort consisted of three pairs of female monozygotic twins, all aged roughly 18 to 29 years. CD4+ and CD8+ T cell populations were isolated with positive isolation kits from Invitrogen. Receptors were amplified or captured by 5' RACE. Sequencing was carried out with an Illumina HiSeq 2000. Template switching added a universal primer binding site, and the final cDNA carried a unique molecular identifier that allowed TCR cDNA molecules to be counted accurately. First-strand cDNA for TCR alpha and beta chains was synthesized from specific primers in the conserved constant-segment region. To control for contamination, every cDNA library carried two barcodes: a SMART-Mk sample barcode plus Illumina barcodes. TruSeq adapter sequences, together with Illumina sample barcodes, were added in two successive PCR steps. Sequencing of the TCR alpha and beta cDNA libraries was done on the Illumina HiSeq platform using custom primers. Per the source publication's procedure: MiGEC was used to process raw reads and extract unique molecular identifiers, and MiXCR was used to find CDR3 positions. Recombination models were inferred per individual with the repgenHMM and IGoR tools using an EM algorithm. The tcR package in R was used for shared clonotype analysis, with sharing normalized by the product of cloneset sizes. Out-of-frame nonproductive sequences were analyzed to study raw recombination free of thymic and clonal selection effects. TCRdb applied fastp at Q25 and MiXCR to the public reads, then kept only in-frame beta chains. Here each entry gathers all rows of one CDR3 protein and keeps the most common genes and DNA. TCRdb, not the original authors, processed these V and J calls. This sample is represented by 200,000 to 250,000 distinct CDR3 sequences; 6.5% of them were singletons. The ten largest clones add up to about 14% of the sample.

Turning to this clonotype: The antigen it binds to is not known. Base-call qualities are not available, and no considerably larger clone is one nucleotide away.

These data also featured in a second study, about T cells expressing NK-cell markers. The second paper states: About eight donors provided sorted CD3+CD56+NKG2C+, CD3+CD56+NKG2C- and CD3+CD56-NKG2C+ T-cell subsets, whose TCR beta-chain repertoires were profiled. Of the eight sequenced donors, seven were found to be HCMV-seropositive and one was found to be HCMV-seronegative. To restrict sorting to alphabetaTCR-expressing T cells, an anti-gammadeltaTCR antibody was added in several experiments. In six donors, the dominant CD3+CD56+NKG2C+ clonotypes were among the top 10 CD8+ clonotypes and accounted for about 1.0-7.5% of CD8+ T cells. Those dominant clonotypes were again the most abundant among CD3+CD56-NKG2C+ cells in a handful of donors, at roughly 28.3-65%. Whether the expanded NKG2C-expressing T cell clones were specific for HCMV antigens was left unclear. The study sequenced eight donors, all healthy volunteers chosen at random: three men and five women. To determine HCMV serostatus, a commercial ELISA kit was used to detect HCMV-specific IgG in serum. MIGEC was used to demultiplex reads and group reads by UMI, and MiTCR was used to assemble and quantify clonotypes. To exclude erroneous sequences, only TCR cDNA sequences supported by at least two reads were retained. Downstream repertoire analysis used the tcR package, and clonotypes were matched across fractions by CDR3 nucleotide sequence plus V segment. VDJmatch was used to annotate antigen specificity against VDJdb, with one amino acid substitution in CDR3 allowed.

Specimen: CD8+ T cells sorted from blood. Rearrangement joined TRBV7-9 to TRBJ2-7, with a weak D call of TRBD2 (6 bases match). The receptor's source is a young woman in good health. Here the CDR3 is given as CASSPGFGSGSSYEQYF. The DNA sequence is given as TGTGCCAGCAGCCCCGGGTTCGGGAGCGGAAGCTCCTACGAGCAGTACTTC.